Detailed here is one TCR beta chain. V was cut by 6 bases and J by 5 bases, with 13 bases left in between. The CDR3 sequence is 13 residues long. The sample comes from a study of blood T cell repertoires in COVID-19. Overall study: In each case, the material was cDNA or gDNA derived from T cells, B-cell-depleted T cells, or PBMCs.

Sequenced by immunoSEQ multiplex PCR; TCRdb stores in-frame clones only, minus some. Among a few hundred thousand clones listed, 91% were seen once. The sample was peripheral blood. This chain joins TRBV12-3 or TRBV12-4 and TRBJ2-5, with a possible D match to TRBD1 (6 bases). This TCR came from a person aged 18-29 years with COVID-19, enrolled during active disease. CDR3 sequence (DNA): TGTGCCAGCAGCCAAAGGGGGAAGGAGACCCAGTACTTC. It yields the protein CASSQRGKETQYF.